The TCR beta chain described here comes from a study of blood T cell repertoires in COVID-19. CDR1 LNHDA and CDR2 SQIVND come from the germline V gene (reference sequence). CDR3 size: 16 residues. The V end was cut by 1 base, the J end by 0 bases, with 12 bases between. The protocol was immunoSEQ multiplex PCR, while the TCRdb copy is restricted to in-frame clones and leaves out a portion. The top ten clones hold 3.4% of a sample with about 86,000 clones, around four fifths of them seen once. The sequenced sample was peripheral blood. This chain links TRBV19 with TRBJ1-1; perhaps TRBD1 as D (5 bases). The receptor was derived from a man aged 50 or older with acute or convalescent COVID-19. Here the CDR3 DNA reads TGTGCCAGTAGTATAGGACGGGGGAACGTGAACACTGAAGCTTTCTTT. Residues: CASSIGRGNVNTEAFF.